This T cell receptor (beta chain) originates from a study of CD8 T cells in Susac syndrome. The CDR3 has 13 amino acids. The V and J ends lost 5 bases and 2 bases respectively, with 6 bases between them. Germline CDR1 is KGHSH and CDR2 is LQKENI. As regards this clonotype: Its antigen is as yet unknown.

Study outcomes and limitations: The study conceded that relatively few individuals underwent its TCR sequencing and HLA analysis.

The RNA input was about 0.45 to 1 ug, and it was reverse transcribed with random hexamers. Amplification of TCR beta CDR3 by immunoSEQ multiplex PCR spanned 54 Vbeta and 13 Jbeta. TCRdb re-analysed the immunoSEQ multiplex PCR reads in MiXCR, keeping a single row per CDR3 protein. The profile shows under 200,000 distinct CDR3 sequences, about 95% of them singletons. Negative isolation was applied to CD8+ and CD4+ T cells, and FACS enrichment was applied to TEMRA cells. The clonotype originates from a human donor in good health. The genes are TRBV18 and TRBJ1-4, with a tentative D call TRBD1 (5 bases). Sequences were obtained from CD4+ T cells from PBMCs. The CDR3 nucleotides read TGTGCCAGCTCATGGGACACTAATGAAAAACTGTTTTTT. The encoded protein is CASSWDTNEKLFF.